A single sample gave rise to the 16 T cell receptor beta chains below, sequenced in a study of cytomegalovirus exposure and HLA in healthy donors. PCR was performed using 60 Vbeta and 13 Jbeta primers. Here immunoSEQ multiplex PCR was the method, and the copy in TCRdb shows in-frame clones only, minus some. The table records roughly 150,000 clones, approximately 70% of them present only once. Material: PBMCs. The origin of the receptors is a woman in her 30s in good health and CMV-seronegative.

This clone was picked up many times. The chain combines TRBV2 with TRBJ1-5; maybe TRBD1 (6 bases). V lost 6 bases and J 1 base, leaving 7 bases between the germline ends. The germline gives CDR1 SNHLY, CDR2 FYNNEI. This CDR3 region has 13 residues. DNA of the CDR3: TGTGCCAGCAGAGGACAGAGCAATCAGCCCCAGCATTTT. It translates to CASRGQSNQPQHF.

V gene TRBV19 combines with J gene TRBJ2-1, with 8 bases matching TRBD1. Unmatched junction bases numbered 15, after V lost 7 bases and J lost 7 bases. CDR3 length: 16 amino acids. Germline lookup yields CDR1 LNHDA and CDR2 SQIVND (reference sequence). The CDR3 bases are TGTGCCAGTACCGAAACCGGGACAGGAAGACCTAATGAGCAGTTCTTC. It translates to CASTETGTGRPNEQFF.

This clone occurred once. The chain carries TRBV27 and TRBJ1-1; D is unclear. Germline CDR1 and CDR2: MNHEY and SMNVEV (reference sequence). The CDR3 runs to 11 residues. V was trimmed by 3 bases and J by 6 bases, leaving 5 bases between them. The CDR3 bases are TGTGCCAGCAGTTTGGGCGCTGAAGCTTTCTTT. Amino acid sequence: CASSLGAEAFF.

The chain employs TRBV6-6 and TRBJ2-7; unclear D gene. From germline, CDR1 is MNHNY and CDR2 SVGAGI (reference sequence). The V and J ends lost 7 bases and 6 bases respectively, with 13 bases between them. CDR3 length: 12 amino acids. Here the CDR3 DNA reads TGTGCCAGCAAGGCGTCTGGAAGCGAGCAGTACGTC. Its translation is CASKASGSEQYV.

The genes are TRBV2 and TRBJ2-5; 8 bases are shared with TRBD1. The V gene's germline CDR1 is SNHLY and CDR2 FYNNEI. Trimming removed 7 bases from V and 0 bases from J; junction bases left unmatched: 7. The CDR3 loop spans 15 amino acids. This chain's CDR3 is CASTEPTGDQETQYF. The CDR3 DNA sequence: TGTGCCAGCACCGAGCCGACAGGGGACCAAGAGACCCAGTACTTC.

In this sample, this clone turned up once. The chain employs TRBV19 and TRBJ1-1, with D possibly being TRBD1 (5 bases). Trimming cost V 5 bases and J 7 bases, with 17 bases left between them. Germline values: CDR1 LNHDA, CDR2 SQIVND (reference sequence). The CDR3 has 14 amino acids. CDR3 in DNA: TGTGCCAGTAGTTCCAGGGTTGGTACGGGTGAAGCTTTCTTT. Encoded protein: CASSSRVGTGEAFF.

This rearrangement joins TRBV5-1 to TRBJ2-3, with TRBD1 as a possible D gene (5 bases). Trimming left V 5 bases short and J 1 base short, with 17 bases between. The length of the CDR3 is 16 residues. CDR1 and CDR2 from the germline V gene are SGHRS and YFSETQ. As DNA, the CDR3 is TGCGCCAGCAGTCCGGAAGGTGTCAGGGGCACAGATACGCAGTATTTT. Translation gives CASSPEGVRGTDTQYF.

The chain combines TRBV7-2 with TRBJ2-5; 10 bases match TRBD2. This CDR3 comprises 16 residues. CDR1 is SGHTA and CDR2 is FQGNSA in the germline V gene. With V trimmed by 5 bases and J by 5 bases, 11 bases remained unmatched. The CDR3 nucleotides are TGTGCCAGCAGCCCGATGGGGCTAGCGGGGGAGGAGACCCAGTACTTC. Encoded protein: CASSPMGLAGEETQYF. Based on the CDR3 plus reference TRBV7-2 and TRBJ2-5, the full variable domain is GAGVSQSPSNKVTEKGKDVELRCDPISGHTALYWYRQSLGQGLEFLIYFQGNSAPDKSGLPSDRFSAERTGGSVSTLTIQRTQQEDSAVYLCASSPMGLAGEETQYFGPGTRLLVL.

This chain uses TRBV7-9 with TRBJ1-1, with 7 positions matching TRBD1. Germline assignment: CDR1 SEHNR and CDR2 FQNEAQ (reference sequence). The CDR3 has 12 amino acids. The V gene end was trimmed by 5 bases and the J gene end by 11 bases; junction bases not matched to a gene: 8. The CDR3 protein is CASSLTTGWAFF. The CDR3 DNA sequence: TGTGCCAGCAGCCTAACGACAGGGTGGGCTTTCTTT.

The V call is TRBV9, the J call TRBJ2-7; TRBD2 might be the D (7 bases). The germline CDR1 and CDR2 sequences are SGDLS and YYNGEE. V dropped 4 bases and J dropped 7 bases, with 21 bases sitting between them. CDR3 size: 15 residues. The CDR3 here is CASSIGEGGVGEQYF. The CDR3 coding sequence is TGTGCCAGCAGCATCGGGGAGGGGGGAGTGGGAGAGCAGTACTTC.

The genes are TRBV14 and TRBJ1-1; D gene ambiguous. CDR1 is SGHDN and CDR2 is FVKESK in the germline V gene. The CDR3 is 13 residues long. V was clipped by 0 bases and J by 4 bases, with 6 bases between them. The CDR3 protein is CASSQDTGTEAFF. The CDR3 DNA reads as TGTGCCAGCAGCCAAGATACGGGCACTGAAGCTTTCTTT.

The chain is built from TRBV19 and TRBJ2-1, with 12 bases identical to TRBD2. The V gene's germline CDR1 is LNHDA and CDR2 SQIVND (reference sequence). The CDR3 length is 19 residues. V lost 3 bases and J lost 2; bases outside the gene matches: 11. CDR3 amino acids: CASSMGGLAGLGPYNEQFF. The CDR3 bases are TGTGCCAGTAGTATGGGCGGACTAGCGGGATTGGGACCCTACAATGAGCAGTTCTTC.

The J gene is TRBJ2-7, the V gene TRBV5-6; the match to TRBD2 covers 10 bases. This CDR3 has 15 residues. Trimming removed 1 base from V and 5 bases from J; junction bases left unmatched: 6. CDR1 SGHDT and CDR2 YYEEEE come from the germline V gene. CDR3 coding DNA: TGTGCCAGCAGCTTGCTAGCGGGAGCGCTCGACGAGCAGTACTTC. Residues: CASSLLAGALDEQYF.

This chain uses TRBV30 with TRBJ2-1; 10 nucleotides line up with TRBD2. Germline V gives CDR1 GTSNPN, CDR2 SVGIG (reference sequence). This CDR3 region has 15 residues. Trimming cost V 5 bases and J 0 bases; bases outside gene matches: 4. The CDR3 spells CAWALAGASYNEQFF. The CDR3, as DNA: TGTGCCTGGGCTCTAGCGGGAGCCTCCTACAATGAGCAGTTCTTC.

A few counts support this clone. The chain employs TRBV28 and TRBJ1-5; no clear D gene. The V end lost 3 bases, the J end lost 4 bases, and 25 bases lay between the germline ends. The germline V gene has CDR1 MDHEN and CDR2 SYDVKM. This CDR3 has 19 amino acids. In DNA form, the CDR3 reads TGTGCCAGCAGTTTTTACCACAGTCGTCAAGAGACCTTAAATCAGCCCCAGCATTTT. This translates into CASSFYHSRQETLNQPQHF. Filled out from reference TRBV28 and TRBJ1-5, the complete variable domain reads DVKVTQSSRYLVKRTGEKVFLECVQDMDHENMFWYRQDPGLGLRLIYFSYDVKMKEKGDIPEGYSVSREKKERFSLILESASTNQTSMYLCASSFYHSRQETLNQPQHFGDGTRLSIL.

J is TRBJ1-6 and V is TRBV30; TRBD1 aligns across 7 bases. The germline V gene encodes CDR1 GTSNPN and CDR2 SVGIG (reference sequence). V lost 8 bases, J lost 10 bases, and 14 bases stayed unmatched. The CDR3 contains 14 residues. CDR3 coding DNA: TGTGCCACTCACCGGGACAGTAACTACTCACCCCTCCACTTT. Residues: CATHRDSNYSPLHF.